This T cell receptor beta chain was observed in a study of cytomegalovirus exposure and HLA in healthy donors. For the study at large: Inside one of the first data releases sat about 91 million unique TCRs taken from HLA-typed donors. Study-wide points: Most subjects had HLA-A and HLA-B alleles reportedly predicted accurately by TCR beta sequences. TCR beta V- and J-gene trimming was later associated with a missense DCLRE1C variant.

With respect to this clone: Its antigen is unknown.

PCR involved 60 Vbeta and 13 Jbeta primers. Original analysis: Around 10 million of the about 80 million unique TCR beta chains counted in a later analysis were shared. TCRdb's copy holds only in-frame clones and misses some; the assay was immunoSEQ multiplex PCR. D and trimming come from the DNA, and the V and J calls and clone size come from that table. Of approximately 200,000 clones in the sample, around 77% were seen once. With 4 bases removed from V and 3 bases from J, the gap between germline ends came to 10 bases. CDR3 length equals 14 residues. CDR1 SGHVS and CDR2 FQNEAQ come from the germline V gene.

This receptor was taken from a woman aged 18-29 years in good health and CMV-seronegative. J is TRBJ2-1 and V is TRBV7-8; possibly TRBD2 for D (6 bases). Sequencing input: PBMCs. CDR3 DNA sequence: TGTGCCAGCAGCTCCGGACTAAACTACAATGAGCAGTTCTTC. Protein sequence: CASSSGLNYNEQFF.